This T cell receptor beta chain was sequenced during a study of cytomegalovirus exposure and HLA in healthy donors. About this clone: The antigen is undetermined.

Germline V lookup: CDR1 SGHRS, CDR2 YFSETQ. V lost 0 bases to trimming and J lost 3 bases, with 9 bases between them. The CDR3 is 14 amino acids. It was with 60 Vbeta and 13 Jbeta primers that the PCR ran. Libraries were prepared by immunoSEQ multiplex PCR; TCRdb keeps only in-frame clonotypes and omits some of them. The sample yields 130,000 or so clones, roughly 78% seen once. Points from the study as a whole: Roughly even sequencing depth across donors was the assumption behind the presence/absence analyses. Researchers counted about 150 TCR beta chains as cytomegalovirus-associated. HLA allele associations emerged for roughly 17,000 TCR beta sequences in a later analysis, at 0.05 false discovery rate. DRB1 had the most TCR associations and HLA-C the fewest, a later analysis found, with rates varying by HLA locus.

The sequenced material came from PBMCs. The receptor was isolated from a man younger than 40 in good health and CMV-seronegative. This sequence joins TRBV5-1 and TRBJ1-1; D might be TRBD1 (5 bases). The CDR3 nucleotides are TGCGCCAGCAGCTTGGAGGGGAAGGACACTGAAGCTTTCTTT. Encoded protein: CASSLEGKDTEAFF.